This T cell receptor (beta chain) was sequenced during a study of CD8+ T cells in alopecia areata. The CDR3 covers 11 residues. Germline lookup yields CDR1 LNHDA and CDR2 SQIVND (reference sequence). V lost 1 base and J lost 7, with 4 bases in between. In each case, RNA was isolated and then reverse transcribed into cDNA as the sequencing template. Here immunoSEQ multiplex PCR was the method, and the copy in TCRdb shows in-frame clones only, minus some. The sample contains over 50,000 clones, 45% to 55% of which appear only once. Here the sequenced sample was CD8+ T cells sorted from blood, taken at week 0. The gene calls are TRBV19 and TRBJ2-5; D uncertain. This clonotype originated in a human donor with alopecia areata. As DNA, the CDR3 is TGTGCCAGTAGTATAGGAGGGACCCAGTACTTC. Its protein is CASSIGGTQYF.